This passage covers 31 T cell receptor beta chains from one sample sequenced in a study of tumor and adjacent non-tumor tissue in lung cancer. A modified ARM-PCR protocol with three rounds of nested PCR amplified TCRbeta. Using its own MiXCR run on the multiplex PCR reads, TCRdb lists one record per CDR3 protein. The table shows over 110,000 distinct CDR3 sequences, with approximately 72% occurring only once. This sample's RNA came from whole unsorted tissue. Sequenced sample: lung tumor tissue. Receptors were obtained from a man aged 60 to 75 with small cell lung cancer.

Points on this clonotype: Given the absence of the conserved phenylalanine or tryptophan at the CDR3 end, a read error is likely. The CDR3 protein is CSVTDSGQGEQYL. As DNA, the CDR3 is TGCAGCGTAACGGACAGCGGCCAGGGCGAGCAGTACCTC. The chain recombines TRBV29-1 with TRBJ2-7; perhaps TRBD1 as D (6 bases). Trimming pared 6 bases from V and 6 bases from J, leaving 18 bases between. Per the germline V gene, CDR1 is SQVTM and CDR2 is ANQGSEA. The CDR3 totals 13 residues.

Details on this clonotype: The junction does not match germline at one end; this may be a read error. This chain joins TRBV24-1 and TRBJ2-1; possibly TRBD1 or TRBD2 for D (5 bases each). This CDR3 comprises 15 residues. CDR1 is KGHDR, CDR2 SFDVKD, per germline. CDR3 in amino acids: CTTSDYGPRGKEQFF. DNA for the CDR3: TGCACCACCAGTGATTATGGACCGAGGGGAAAGGAGCAGTTCTTC.

Note on this clonotype: Germline is not matched at one junction end, which may reflect a read error. J is TRBJ1-1 and V is TRBV29-1, with D tentatively TRBD1 (5 bases). This CDR3 has 13 amino acids. In germline, CDR1 is SQVTM, CDR2 ANQGSEA. The CDR3 sequence: CGVALQGNTEACF. Written as DNA, the CDR3 is TGCGGCGTTGCTTTGCAGGGAAACACTGAAGCTTGCTTT.

This clonotype has ten or more counts. V usage is TRBV12-3 or TRBV12-4 and J usage is TRBJ2-1, with TRBD2 matching 12 bases. There are 14 residues in the CDR3. The ends lost 3 bases at V and 8 bases at J; junction bases unmatched: 2. CDR3 DNA: TGTGCCAGCAGTTTCCTAGCGGGAGGGTATGAGCAGTTCTTC. Residues: CASSFLAGGYEQFF.

This clonotype was recorded only once. A read error may be the cause here, since a much bigger clone is one base away. This rearrangement joins TRBV7-9 to TRBJ2-1, with D possibly matching TRBD2 (6 bases). The CDR3 contains 11 residues. Trimming cost V 11 bases and J 3 bases, with 8 bases left between them. Per germline, CDR1 SEHNR and CDR2 FQNEAQ (reference sequence). The CDR3: CAGGFYNEQFF. The CDR3 DNA is TGTGCCGGGGGGTTCTACAATGAGCAGTTCTTC.

This clonotype was seen a handful of times. The chain joins TRBV6-1 to TRBJ2-5; D call uncertain. Germline-derived CDR1 and CDR2 are MNHNS and SASEGT. CDR3 length: 14 residues. V shed 5 bases and J shed 4 bases, with 14 bases lying between them. CDR3: CASSLWNVRETQYF. The CDR3 bases are TGTGCCAGCAGTCTCTGGAATGTTAGAGAGACCCAGTACTTC.

As concerns this clonotype: A junction end diverges from the germline sequence, so it may reflect a read error. V gene TRBV6-2 or TRBV6-3 combines with J gene TRBJ2-2; perhaps TRBD2 as D (5 bases). The CDR3 sequence is 16 residues long. CDR1 and CDR2 from the germline V gene are MNHEY and SVGEGT. The CDR3, as DNA: TGCGCCAGCAGTTACTGGAGACCTCCGAACACCGGGGAGCTGTTATTT. It translates to CASSYWRPPNTGELLF.

Points on this clonotype: This may stem from a read error, because a much larger clone lies one nucleotide away. This chain joins TRBV20-1 and TRBJ1-1; D not resolved. Germline V gives CDR1 DFQATT, CDR2 SNEGSKA (reference sequence). The length of the CDR3 is 13 residues. Here the CDR3 reads CCARSRSPYPAFF. The CDR3 DNA reads TGCTGTGCTAGATCACGGTCCCCCTACCCGGCTTTCTTT.

As for this clonotype: The conserved phenylalanine or tryptophan normally closing the CDR3 is absent here, so this likely arose from a read error. The chain is built from TRBV20-1 and TRBJ1-2; D may be TRBD1 (6 bases). Per germline, CDR1 DFQATT and CDR2 SNEGSKA (reference sequence). Trimming stripped 3 bases from V and 8 bases from J, with 16 bases between. The CDR3 has 13 residues. In DNA form, the CDR3 reads TGCAGTGCTAGTAACAGGGTTGAGTGCGGCTACACCATC. Translated: CSASNRVECGYTI.

J is TRBJ1-1 and V is TRBV30; TRBD1 is a possible D gene (6 bases). The CDR3 is 13 residues long. With 8 bases removed from V and 5 bases from J, the gap between germline ends came to 18 bases. Germline V gene sequence: CDR1 GTSNPN, CDR2 SVGIG (reference sequence). This CDR3 is CALSGGQGTEAFF. DNA of the CDR3: TGTGCCCTCTCCGGGGGGCAGGGAACTGAAGCTTTCTTT.

The V call is TRBV4-2, the J call TRBJ2-1, with TRBD2 identical over 14 bases. V was clipped by 4 bases and J by 9 bases; unmatched bases: 8. This CDR3 comprises 16 residues. Germline V CDR1 and CDR2: LGHNA, YNFKEQ. The CDR3 nucleotides read TGTGCCAGCAGCCCAGGGGGACTAGCGGGAGTAAGTGAGCAGTTCTTC. It is translated as CASSPGGLAGVSEQFF.

There are many counts of this clonotype. The rearrangement joins TRBV20-1 to TRBJ2-3; maybe TRBD1 (5 bases). V lost 6 bases to trimming and J lost 1 base, with 20 bases between them. Germline-derived CDR1 and CDR2 are DFQATT and SNEGSKA (reference sequence). CDR3 size: 16 residues. CDR3 sequence reads: CSARVHSKIRTDTQYF. In nucleotides, the CDR3 is TGCAGTGCCAGGGTACACTCCAAAATCCGCACAGATACGCAGTATTTT.

This clonotype came up many times. CDR3 in amino acids: CSAKTAGVDQPQHF. The DNA for the CDR3 is TGCAGTGCCAAAACGGCAGGGGTGGATCAGCCCCAGCATTTT. The chain links TRBV20-1 to TRBJ1-5, with D perhaps TRBD1 (6 bases). CDR3 size: 14 residues. Germline V gene lookup returns CDR1 DFQATT and CDR2 SNEGSKA (reference sequence). V lost 6 bases to trimming and J lost 5 bases, with 17 bases between them.

This clonotype was counted only a few times. A much more abundant neighbour one base away suggests this may be a read error. The chain carries TRBV11-2 and TRBJ2-5; D may be TRBD1 (5 bases). CDR3 length: 13 amino acids. In germline, CDR1 is SGHAT, CDR2 FQNNGV. The CDR3 nucleotides read TGTGCCAGCAGCTTTGGGGCCCAAGAGACCCGGTACTTC. Amino acid sequence: CASSFGAQETRYF.

The rearrangement uses TRBV20-1 and TRBJ2-1; perhaps TRBD1 as D (6 bases). The V end lost 3 bases, the J end lost 10 bases, and 22 bases lay between the germline ends. There are 15 residues in the CDR3. The germline V gene encodes CDR1 DFQATT and CDR2 SNEGSKA (reference sequence). The CDR3 protein is CSASGGHLGSGEQFF. The CDR3 bases are TGCAGTGCTAGTGGGGGACACCTAGGGTCGGGAGAGCAGTTCTTC.

In its sample, this clonotype was seen once. A junction end diverges from the germline sequence, so it may reflect a read error. This chain uses TRBV6-6 with TRBJ2-3, with no clear D. This CDR3 has 13 residues. Germline values: CDR1 MNHNY, CDR2 SVGAGI (reference sequence). The CDR3 loop reads CTSRSSKTDTQYF. CDR3 in DNA: TGTACCAGCAGGTCGTCGAAAACAGATACGCAGTATTTT.

As concerns this clonotype: Here the CDR3 omits its conserved ending phenylalanine or tryptophan, so a read error is the likely source. The chain couples TRBV20-1 to TRBJ2-2, with 7 bases matching TRBD1. Looked up from germline, CDR1 is DFQATT and CDR2 is SNEGSKA (reference sequence). Unmatched junction bases numbered 3, after V lost 5 bases and J lost 0 bases. The CDR3 sequence is 14 residues long. CDR3 in amino acids: CSARQGANTGELFL. CDR3 DNA: TGCAGTGCTCGACAGGGAGCGAACACCGGGGAGCTGTTTCTT.

Comment on this clonotype: A much more abundant neighbour one base away suggests this may be a read error. As DNA, the CDR3 is TGTGCCAGCAGTTCTGGGGGGGCGTGGAGCAATGAGCAGTTCTTC. This gives the protein CASSSGGAWSNEQFF. The gene calls are TRBV6-5 and TRBJ2-1; tentatively, D is TRBD2 (7 bases). Germline assignment: CDR1 MNHEY and CDR2 SVGAGI. The CDR3 has 15 residues. V lost 4 bases, J lost 6 bases, and 16 bases lay in between.

Points on this clonotype: An end of the junction differs from the germline gene, which may be a read error. The chain links TRBV29-1 to TRBJ1-5; D remains unclear. The CDR3 consists of 14 residues. CDR1 and CDR2 from the germline V gene are SQVTM and ANQGSEA. CDR3 bases: TGCAGCGTTAGGGCACGGGGTCACAATCAGCCCAAGCATTTT. Its translation is CSVRARGHNQPKHF.

The rearrangement joins TRBV6-6 to TRBJ1-6; D unclear. The CDR3 runs to 14 residues. CDR1 MNHNY and CDR2 SVGAGI come from the germline V gene (reference sequence). The CDR3, as DNA: TGTGCTGGCAGTACGGTGGGATCCAATTCACCCCTCCACTTT. This translates into CAGSTVGSNSPLHF.

This clonotype was counted many times. The gene calls are TRBV20-1 and TRBJ2-1; a weak D match, TRBD2 (6 bases). V was clipped by 6 bases and J by 0 bases, with 15 bases between them. Per the germline V gene, CDR1 is DFQATT and CDR2 is SNEGSKA (reference sequence). This CDR3 region has 15 residues. The CDR3 DNA sequence: TGCAGTGCGGGCTCGCGGGGACTCTCCTACAATGAGCAGTTCTTC. This sequence encodes CSAGSRGLSYNEQFF.

This clonotype was detected ten times or more. One base away lies a much larger clone, so this may be a sequencing read error. The conserved phenylalanine or tryptophan normally closing the CDR3 is absent here, so this likely arose from a read error. J is TRBJ2-5 and V is TRBV11-3; unclear D gene. There are 13 residues in the CDR3. The germline V gene encodes CDR1 SGHNT and CDR2 YENEEA. V lost 1 base to trimming and J lost 0 bases, with 3 bases between them. CDR3 nucleotide sequence: TGTGCCAGCAGCTTAGGTTACCAAGAGACCCAGTACTCC. Translated, it gives CASSLGYQETQYS.

This clonotype has ten or more counts. The V call is TRBV11-3, the J call TRBJ2-5, with a tentative D call TRBD1 (7 bases). The CDR3 extends over 13 amino acids. The V end lost 0 bases, the J end lost 7 bases, and 9 bases lay between the germline ends. In germline, CDR1 is SGHNT, CDR2 YENEEA. The CDR3 DNA sequence: TGTGCCAGCAGCTTAGAGCAGGGGGGGACCCAGTACTTC. Amino acid sequence: CASSLEQGGTQYF.

This clonotype appeared many times. The V gene is TRBV20-1, the J gene TRBJ2-5; D is undetermined. The length of the CDR3 is 15 residues. The ends were cut back, 0 bases at V and 5 bases at J, with 16 bases in the middle. CDR1 and CDR2 (germline): DFQATT, SNEGSKA (reference sequence). The CDR3 DNA reads TGCAGTGCTAGAGATTCGCGGTTGTTTGGCGAGACCCAGTACTTC. Translating gives CSARDSRLFGETQYF.

As concerns this clonotype: This may be a read error, as it is one base from a much larger clone. The chain recombines TRBV10-2 with TRBJ2-1; TRBD1 matches at 7 bases. Germline V gene sequence: CDR1 WSHSY, CDR2 SAAADI. The CDR3 length is 12 residues. The chain's CDR3 is CGSSETGAEQFF. The CDR3 nucleotides read TGCGGCAGCAGCGAAACAGGGGCCGAGCAGTTCTTC.

This clonotype was detected only a few times. V usage is TRBV20-1 and J usage is TRBJ2-7; 8 bases match TRBD2. After removal of 5 bases from V and 2 bases from J, the junction contained 8 bases not matched to a gene. There are 14 residues in the CDR3. Germline V gene data show CDR1 as DFQATT and CDR2 as SNEGSKA (reference sequence). As DNA, the CDR3 is TGCAGTGCTCCGGGGGGGACCCTCGCCTACGAGCAGTACTTC. The encoded protein is CSAPGGTLAYEQYF.

With regard to this clonotype: The junction differs from germline at one of its ends, possibly a read error. The chain joins TRBV4-2 to TRBJ2-3, with no clear D. The CDR3 runs to 13 residues. The germline V gene has CDR1 LGHNA and CDR2 YNFKEQ. Here the CDR3 DNA reads TGTGCCAGCAACCAATTGGATGGAGATACGCAGTATTTC. Its translation: CASNQLDGDTQYF.

Note on this clonotype: One end of the junction varies from germline; a read error may be responsible. The V call is TRBV11-3, the J call TRBJ2-4; D is uncertain. Germline CDR1 SGHNT, CDR2 YENEEA. CDR3 size: 12 residues. The DNA for the CDR3 is TGTGCCAGCAGCTTAAAGGAATACATTCAGTGCTTC. It codes for CASSLKEYIQCF.

With regard to this clonotype: Likely a read error: the CDR3 ends without its conserved phenylalanine or tryptophan. The chain is built from TRBV20-1 and TRBJ2-3; the D is unclear. The CDR3 runs to 14 residues. CDR1 is DFQATT, CDR2 SNEGSKA, per germline (reference sequence). V dropped 5 bases and J dropped 3 bases, with 15 bases sitting between them. The CDR3 DNA follows: TGCAGTGCTTATACTATCGCCGGGACAGATACGCAGTATTCA. It codes for CSAYTIAGTDTQYS.

In the case of this clonotype: A read error may be the cause here, since a much bigger clone is one base away. V is TRBV29-1 and J is TRBJ2-3; the D gene is possibly TRBD1 (6 bases). Germline V CDR1 and CDR2: SQVTM, ANQGSEA. The CDR3 has 12 amino acids. The CDR3 DNA reads as TGCAACCCGGGACAATGCACAGATATGCAGTATTTT. As protein: CNPGQCTDMQYF.

This clonotype was seen a few times. The rearrangement joins TRBV28 to TRBJ1-1; maybe TRBD1 (6 bases). The ends were cut back, 1 base at V and 0 bases at J, with 12 bases in the middle. From germline, CDR1 is MDHEN and CDR2 SYDVKM. This CDR3 region has 16 residues. The CDR3 nucleotides are TGTGCCAGCAGTTTATTGGCCGGGGGCATGAACACTGAAGCTTTCTTT. Its translation: CASSLLAGGMNTEAFF.